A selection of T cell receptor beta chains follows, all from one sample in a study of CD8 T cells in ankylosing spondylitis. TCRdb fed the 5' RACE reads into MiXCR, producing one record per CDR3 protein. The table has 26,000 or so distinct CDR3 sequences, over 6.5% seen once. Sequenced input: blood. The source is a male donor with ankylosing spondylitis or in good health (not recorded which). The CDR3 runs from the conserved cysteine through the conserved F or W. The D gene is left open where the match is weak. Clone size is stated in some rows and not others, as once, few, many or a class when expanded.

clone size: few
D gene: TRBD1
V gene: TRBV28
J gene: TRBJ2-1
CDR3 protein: CASSRGTGLVDEQFF
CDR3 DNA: TGTGCCAGCAGCCGCGGGACAGGGCTGGTGGATGAGCAGTTCTTC

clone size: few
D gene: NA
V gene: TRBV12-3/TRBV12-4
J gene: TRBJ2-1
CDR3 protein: CASSLDHWAEQFF
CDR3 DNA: TGTGCCAGCAGTTTAGACCATTGGGCTGAGCAGTTCTTC

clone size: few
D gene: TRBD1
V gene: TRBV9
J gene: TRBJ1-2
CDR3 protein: CASSATLQGNYGYTF
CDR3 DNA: TGTGCCAGCAGCGCAACGCTACAGGGGAACTATGGCTACACCTTC

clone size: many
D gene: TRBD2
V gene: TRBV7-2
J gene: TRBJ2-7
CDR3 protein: CASSLGGRNSYEQYF
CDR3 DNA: TGTGCCAGCAGCTTAGGCGGGAGGAACTCCTACGAGCAGTACTTC

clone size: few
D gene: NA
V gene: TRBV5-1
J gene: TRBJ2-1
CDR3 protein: CASSLDRTYNEQFF
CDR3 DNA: TGCGCCAGCAGCTTGGACCGAACCTACAATGAGCAGTTCTTC

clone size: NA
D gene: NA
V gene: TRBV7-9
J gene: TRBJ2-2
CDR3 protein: CASRRGGNTGELFF
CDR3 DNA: TGTGCCAGCAGAAGAGGGGGAAACACCGGGGAGCTGTTTTTT

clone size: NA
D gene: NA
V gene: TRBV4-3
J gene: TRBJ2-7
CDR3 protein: CASSQGFRGTYEQYF
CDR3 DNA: TGCGCCAGCAGCCAAGGATTCAGGGGGACTTACGAGCAGTACTTC

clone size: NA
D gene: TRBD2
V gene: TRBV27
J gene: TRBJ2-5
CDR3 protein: CASSAGTSGRETQYF
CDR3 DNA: TGTGCCAGCAGTGCCGGGACTAGCGGGAGGGAGACCCAGTACTTC

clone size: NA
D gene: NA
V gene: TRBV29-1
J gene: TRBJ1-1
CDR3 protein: CSVSRGGNTEAFF
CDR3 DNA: TGCAGCGTGAGTCGGGGGGGCAACACTGAAGCTTTCTTT

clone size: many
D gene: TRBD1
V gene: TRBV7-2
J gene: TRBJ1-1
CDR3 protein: CASSLGGTDTEAFF
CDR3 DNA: TGTGCCAGCAGCTTAGGGGGGACAGACACTGAAGCTTTCTTT

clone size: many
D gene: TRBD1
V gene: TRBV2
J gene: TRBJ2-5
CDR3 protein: CASSGGRGRETQYF
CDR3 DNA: TGTGCCAGCAGTGGAGGCAGGGGGCGCGAGACCCAGTACTTC

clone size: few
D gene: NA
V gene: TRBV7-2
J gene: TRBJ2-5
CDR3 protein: CASSVREETQYF
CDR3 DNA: TGTGCCAGCAGCGTGAGGGAAGAGACCCAGTACTTC

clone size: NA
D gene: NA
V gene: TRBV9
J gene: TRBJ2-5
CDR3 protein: CASSVGSGGTQYF
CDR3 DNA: TGTGCCAGCAGCGTAGGTTCAGGTGGGACCCAGTACTTC

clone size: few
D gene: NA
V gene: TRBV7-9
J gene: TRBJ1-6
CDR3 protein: CASSSGGVDSPLHF
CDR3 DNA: TGTGCCAGCAGCTCCGGCGGGGTGGATTCACCCCTCCACTTT

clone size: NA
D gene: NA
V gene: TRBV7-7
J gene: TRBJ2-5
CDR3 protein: CASSLQKQETQYF
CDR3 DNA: TGTGCCAGCAGCTTACAGAAACAAGAGACCCAGTACTTC

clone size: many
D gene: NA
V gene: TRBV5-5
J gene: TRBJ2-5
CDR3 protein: CASSLAGKWETQYF
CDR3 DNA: TGTGCCAGCAGCTTGGCGGGGAAGTGGGAGACCCAGTACTTC

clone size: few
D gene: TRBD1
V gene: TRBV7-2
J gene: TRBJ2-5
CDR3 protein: CASRSGAGGETQYF
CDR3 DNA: TGTGCCAGCAGATCTGGGGCAGGGGGAGAGACCCAGTACTTC

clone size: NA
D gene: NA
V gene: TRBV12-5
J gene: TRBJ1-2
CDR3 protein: CASARREGNYGYTF
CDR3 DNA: TGTGCTAGTGCCCGAAGGGAGGGGAACTATGGCTACACCTTC

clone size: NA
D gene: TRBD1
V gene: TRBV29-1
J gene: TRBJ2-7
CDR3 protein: CSVWTGFGEQYF
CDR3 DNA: TGCAGCGTTTGGACAGGGTTTGGCGAGCAGTACTTC

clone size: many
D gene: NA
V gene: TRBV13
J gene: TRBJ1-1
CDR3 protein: CASSWEAGNMNTEAFF
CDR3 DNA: TGTGCCAGCAGCTGGGAGGCAGGCAACATGAACACTGAAGCTTTCTTT

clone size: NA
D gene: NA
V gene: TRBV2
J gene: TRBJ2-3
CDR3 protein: CASSGRAEVTDTQYF
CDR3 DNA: TGTGCCAGCAGCGGCAGGGCAGAGGTTACAGATACGCAGTATTTT

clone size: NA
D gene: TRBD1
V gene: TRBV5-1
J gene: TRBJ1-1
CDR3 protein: CASSYGQGDEAFF
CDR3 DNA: TGCGCCAGCAGCTACGGACAGGGAGATGAAGCTTTCTTT

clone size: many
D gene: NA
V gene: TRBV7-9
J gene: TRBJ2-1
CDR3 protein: CASSPVSGEQFF
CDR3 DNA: TGTGCCAGCAGCCCCGTTAGCGGTGAGCAGTTCTTC

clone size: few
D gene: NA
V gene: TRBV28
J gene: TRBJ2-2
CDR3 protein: CASSFGRNTGELFF
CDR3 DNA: TGTGCCAGCAGTTTTGGGCGGAACACCGGGGAGCTGTTTTTT

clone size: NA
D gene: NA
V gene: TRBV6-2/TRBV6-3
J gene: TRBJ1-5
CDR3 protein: CASSPNYSNQPQHF
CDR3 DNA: TGTGCCAGCAGTCCGAACTATAGCAATCAGCCCCAGCATTTT

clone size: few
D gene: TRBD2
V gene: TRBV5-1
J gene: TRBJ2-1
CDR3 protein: CASSLDSGGYNEQFF
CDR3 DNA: TGCGCCAGCAGCTTGGATAGCGGGGGCTACAATGAGCAGTTCTTC

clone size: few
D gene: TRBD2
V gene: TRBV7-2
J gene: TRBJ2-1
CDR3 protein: CASRFTGLAGGPKNEQFF
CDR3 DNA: TGTGCCAGCAGATTTACGGGACTAGCGGGAGGGCCGAAAAATGAGCAGTTCTTC

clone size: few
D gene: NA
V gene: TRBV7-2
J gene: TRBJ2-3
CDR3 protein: CASSLGGRGGTDTQYF
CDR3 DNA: TGTGCCAGCAGCTTAGGAGGGCGTGGGGGGACAGATACGCAGTATTTT

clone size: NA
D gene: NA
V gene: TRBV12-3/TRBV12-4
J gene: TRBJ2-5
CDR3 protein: CASAGRGFGETQYF
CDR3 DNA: TGTGCCAGTGCGGGCAGGGGATTCGGGGAGACCCAGTACTTC

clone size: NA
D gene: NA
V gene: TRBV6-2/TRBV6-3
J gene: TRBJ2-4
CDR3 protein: CAIQKRLAKNIQYF
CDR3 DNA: TGTGCCATCCAGAAGCGGTTAGCCAAAAACATTCAGTACTTC

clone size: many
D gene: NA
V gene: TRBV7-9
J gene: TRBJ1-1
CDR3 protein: CASSLGTAQGTEAFF
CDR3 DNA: TGTGCCAGCAGCTTAGGAACAGCTCAGGGCACTGAAGCTTTCTTT

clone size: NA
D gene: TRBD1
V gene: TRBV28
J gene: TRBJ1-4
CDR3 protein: CASSLWTGATNEKLFF
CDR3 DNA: TGTGCCAGCAGTCTTTGGACAGGCGCAACTAATGAAAAACTGTTTTTT

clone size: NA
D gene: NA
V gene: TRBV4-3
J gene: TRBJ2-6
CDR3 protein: CASSQQVLATFSGANVLTF
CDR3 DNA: TGCGCCAGCAGCCAACAGGTTCTAGCTACGTTCTCTGGGGCCAACGTCCTGACTTTC

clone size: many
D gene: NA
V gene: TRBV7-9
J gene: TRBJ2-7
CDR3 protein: CASSPAFSSYEQYF
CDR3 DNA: TGTGCCAGCAGCCCCGCCTTTTCGTCCTACGAGCAGTACTTC

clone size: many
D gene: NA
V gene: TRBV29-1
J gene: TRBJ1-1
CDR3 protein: CSVSHGGFTEAFF
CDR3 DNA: TGCAGCGTATCCCACGGGGGGTTCACTGAAGCTTTCTTT

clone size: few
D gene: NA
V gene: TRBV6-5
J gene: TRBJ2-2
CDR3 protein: CASSSGGLAHAGELFF
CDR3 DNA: TGTGCCAGCAGTTCGGGCGGACTCGCCCACGCCGGGGAGCTGTTTTTT

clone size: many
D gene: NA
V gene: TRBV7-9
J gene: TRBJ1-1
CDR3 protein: CASSLANAEAFF
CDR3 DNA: TGTGCCAGCAGCTTAGCAAACGCTGAAGCTTTCTTT

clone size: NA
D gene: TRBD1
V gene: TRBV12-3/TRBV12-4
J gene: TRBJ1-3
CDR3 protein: CASSFGQGAVGNTIYF
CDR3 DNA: TGTGCCAGCAGTTTCGGACAGGGGGCGGTCGGAAACACCATATATTTT